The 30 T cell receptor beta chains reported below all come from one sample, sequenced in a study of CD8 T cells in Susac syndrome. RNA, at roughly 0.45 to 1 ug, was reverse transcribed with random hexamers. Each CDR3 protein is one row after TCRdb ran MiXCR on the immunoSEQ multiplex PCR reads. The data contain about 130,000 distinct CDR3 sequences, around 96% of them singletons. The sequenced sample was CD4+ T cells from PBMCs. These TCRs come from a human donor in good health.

The CDR3 DNA reads as TGTGCCAGCAGCTTTGAGGGTCCAGAGACCCAGTACTTC. Translating it yields CASSFEGPETQYF. The chain is built from TRBV7-2 and TRBJ2-5, with D perhaps TRBD2 (5 bases). The CDR3 covers 13 residues. Looked up from germline, CDR1 is SGHTA and CDR2 is FQGNSA. Trimming removed 3 bases from V and 4 bases from J, with 9 bases in between.

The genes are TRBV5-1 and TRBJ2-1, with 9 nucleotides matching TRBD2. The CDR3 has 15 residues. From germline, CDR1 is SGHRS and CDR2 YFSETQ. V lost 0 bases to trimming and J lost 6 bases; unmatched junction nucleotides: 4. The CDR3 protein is CASSLDGLASNEQFF. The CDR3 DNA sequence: TGCGCCAGCAGCTTGGATGGACTAGCGTCCAATGAGCAGTTCTTC.

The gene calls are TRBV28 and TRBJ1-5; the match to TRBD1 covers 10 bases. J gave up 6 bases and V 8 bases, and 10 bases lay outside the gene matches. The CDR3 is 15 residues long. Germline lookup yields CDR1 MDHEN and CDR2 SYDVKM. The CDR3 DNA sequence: TGTGCCAGCTGGGGGGACAGGGGATGGGGTCAGCCCCAGCATTTT. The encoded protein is CASWGDRGWGQPQHF.

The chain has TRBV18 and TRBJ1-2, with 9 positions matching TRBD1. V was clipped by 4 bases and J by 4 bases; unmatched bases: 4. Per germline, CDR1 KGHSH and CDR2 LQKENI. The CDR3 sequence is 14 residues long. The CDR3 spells CASSRTGEAYGYTF. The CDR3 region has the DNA TGTGCCAGCTCACGGACAGGGGAGGCCTATGGCTACACCTTC.

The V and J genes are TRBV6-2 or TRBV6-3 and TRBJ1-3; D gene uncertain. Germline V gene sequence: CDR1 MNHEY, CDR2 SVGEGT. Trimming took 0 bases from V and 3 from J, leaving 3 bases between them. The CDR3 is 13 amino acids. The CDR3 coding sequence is TGTGCCAGCAGTTACTCCGGTGGAAACACCATATATTTT. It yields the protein CASSYSGGNTIYF.

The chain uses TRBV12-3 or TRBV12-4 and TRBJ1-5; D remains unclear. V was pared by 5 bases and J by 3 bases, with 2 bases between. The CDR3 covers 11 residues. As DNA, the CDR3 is TGTGCCAGCAGTAACAATCAGCCCCAGCATTTT. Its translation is CASSNNQPQHF.

The CDR3 spells CSVSGGLSNQPQHF. The CDR3 DNA reads as TGCAGCGTCTCAGGGGGACTAAGCAATCAGCCCCAGCATTTT. This chain joins TRBV29-1 and TRBJ1-5; 7 nucleotides line up with TRBD1. J gave up 1 base and V 6 bases, and 6 bases lay outside the gene matches. Germline V CDR1 and CDR2: SQVTM, ANQGSEA. The CDR3 spans 14 residues.

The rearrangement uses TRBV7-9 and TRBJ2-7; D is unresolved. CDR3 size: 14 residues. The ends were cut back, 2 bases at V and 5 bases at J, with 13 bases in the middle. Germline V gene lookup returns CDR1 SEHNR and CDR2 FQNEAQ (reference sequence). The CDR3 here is CASSLPPNTHEQYF. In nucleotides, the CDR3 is TGTGCCAGCAGCTTACCGCCTAATACGCACGAGCAGTACTTC.

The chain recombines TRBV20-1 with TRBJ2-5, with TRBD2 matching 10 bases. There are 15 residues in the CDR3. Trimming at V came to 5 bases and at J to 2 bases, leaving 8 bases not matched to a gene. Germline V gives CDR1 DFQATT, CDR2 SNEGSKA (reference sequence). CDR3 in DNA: TGCAGTGCTCGAAGCACTAGCGGGATACAAGAGACCCAGTACTTC. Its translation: CSARSTSGIQETQYF.

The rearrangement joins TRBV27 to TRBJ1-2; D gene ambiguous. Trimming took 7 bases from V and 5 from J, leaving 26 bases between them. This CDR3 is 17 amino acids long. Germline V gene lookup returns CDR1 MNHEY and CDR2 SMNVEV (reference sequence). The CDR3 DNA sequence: TGTGCCAGCACCTATCGCCCCGCAGGCACATTCCCGTATGGCTACACCTTC. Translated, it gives CASTYRPAGTFPYGYTF.

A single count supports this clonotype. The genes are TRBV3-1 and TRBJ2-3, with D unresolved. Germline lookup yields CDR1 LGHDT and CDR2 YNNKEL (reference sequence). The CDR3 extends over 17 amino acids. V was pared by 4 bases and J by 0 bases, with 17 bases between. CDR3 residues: CASSPTVIVISTDTQYF. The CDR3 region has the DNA TGTGCCAGCAGCCCTACCGTAATAGTGATAAGCACAGATACGCAGTATTTT.

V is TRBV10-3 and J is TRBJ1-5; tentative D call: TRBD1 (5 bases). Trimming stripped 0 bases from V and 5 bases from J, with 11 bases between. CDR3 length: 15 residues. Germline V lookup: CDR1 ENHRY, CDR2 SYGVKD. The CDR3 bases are TGTGCCATCAGTGAGTCGATACAGGTGTATCAGCCCCAGCATTTT. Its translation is CAISESIQVYQPQHF.

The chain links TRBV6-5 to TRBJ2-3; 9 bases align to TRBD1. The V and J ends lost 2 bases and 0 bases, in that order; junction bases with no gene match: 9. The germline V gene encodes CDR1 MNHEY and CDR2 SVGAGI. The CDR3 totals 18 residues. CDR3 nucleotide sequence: TGTGCCAGCAGTTACCCCAGGGACAGGGTGATTAGCACAGATACGCAGTATTTT. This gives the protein CASSYPRDRVISTDTQYF.

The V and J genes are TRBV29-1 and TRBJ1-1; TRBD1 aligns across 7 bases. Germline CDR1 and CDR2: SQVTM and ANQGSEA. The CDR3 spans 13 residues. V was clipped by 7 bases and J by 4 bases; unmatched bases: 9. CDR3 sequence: CSASRGDATEAFF. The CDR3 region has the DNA TGCAGCGCTTCCAGGGGGGATGCCACTGAAGCTTTCTTT.

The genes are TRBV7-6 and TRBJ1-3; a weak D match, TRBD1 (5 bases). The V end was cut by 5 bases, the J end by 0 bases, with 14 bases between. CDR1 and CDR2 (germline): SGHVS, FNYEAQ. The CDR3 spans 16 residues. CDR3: CASSALGRSSGNTIYF. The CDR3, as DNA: TGTGCCAGCAGCGCGCTGGGACGGAGCTCTGGAAACACCATATATTTT.

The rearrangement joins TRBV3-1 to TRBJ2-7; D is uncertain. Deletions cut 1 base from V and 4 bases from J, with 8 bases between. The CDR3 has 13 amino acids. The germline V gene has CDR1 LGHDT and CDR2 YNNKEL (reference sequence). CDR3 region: CASSQVPTYEQYF. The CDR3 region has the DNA TGTGCCAGCAGCCAAGTACCCACTTACGAGCAGTACTTC.

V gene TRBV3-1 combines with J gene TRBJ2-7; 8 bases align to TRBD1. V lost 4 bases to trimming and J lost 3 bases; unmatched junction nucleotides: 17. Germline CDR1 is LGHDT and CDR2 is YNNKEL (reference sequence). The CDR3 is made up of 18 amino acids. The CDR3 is CASSPLPGQGARVYEQYF. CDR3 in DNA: TGTGCCAGCAGCCCCCTCCCAGGGCAGGGGGCGAGGGTCTACGAGCAGTACTTC.

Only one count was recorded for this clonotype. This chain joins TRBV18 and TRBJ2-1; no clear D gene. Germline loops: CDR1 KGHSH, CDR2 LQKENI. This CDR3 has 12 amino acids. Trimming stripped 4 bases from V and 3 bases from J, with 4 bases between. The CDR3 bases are TGTGCCAGCTCACAGGACTACAATGAGCAGTTCTTC. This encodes CASSQDYNEQFF. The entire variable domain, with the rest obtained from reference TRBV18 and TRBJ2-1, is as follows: NAGVMQNPRHLVRRRGQEARLRCSPMKGHSHVYWYRQLPEEGLKFMVYLQKENIIDESGMPKERFSAEFPKEGPSILRIQQVVRGDSAAYFCASSQDYNEQFFGPGTRLTVL.

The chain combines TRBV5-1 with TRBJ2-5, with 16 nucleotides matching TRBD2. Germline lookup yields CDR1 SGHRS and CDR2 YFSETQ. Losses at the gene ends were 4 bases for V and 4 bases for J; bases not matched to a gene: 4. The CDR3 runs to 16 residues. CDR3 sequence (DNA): TGCGCCAGCAGCAAGGGACTAGCGGGAGGGGGAGAGACCCAGTACTTC. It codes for CASSKGLAGGGETQYF.

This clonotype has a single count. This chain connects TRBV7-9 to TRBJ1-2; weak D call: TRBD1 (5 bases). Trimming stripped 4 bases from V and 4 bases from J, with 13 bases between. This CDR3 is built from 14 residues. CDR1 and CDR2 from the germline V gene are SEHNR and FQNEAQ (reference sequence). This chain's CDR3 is CASSSQLGGYGYTF. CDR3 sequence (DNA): TGTGCCAGCAGCTCTCAGCTCGGGGGCTATGGCTACACCTTC.

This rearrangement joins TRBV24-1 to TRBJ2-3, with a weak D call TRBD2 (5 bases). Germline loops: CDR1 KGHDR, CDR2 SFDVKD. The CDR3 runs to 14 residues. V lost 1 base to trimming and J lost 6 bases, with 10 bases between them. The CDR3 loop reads CATSDLTGKDTQYF. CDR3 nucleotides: TGTGCCACCAGTGATTTAACCGGGAAGGATACGCAGTATTTT.

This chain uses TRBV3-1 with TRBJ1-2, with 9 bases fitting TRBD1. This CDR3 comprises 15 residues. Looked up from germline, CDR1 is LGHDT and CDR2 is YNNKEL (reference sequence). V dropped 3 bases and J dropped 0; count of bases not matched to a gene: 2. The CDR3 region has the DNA TGTGCCAGCAGCCAGTGGACAGGGGCTAACTATGGCTACACCTTC. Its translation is CASSQWTGANYGYTF. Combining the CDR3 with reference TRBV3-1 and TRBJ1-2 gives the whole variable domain DTAVSQTPKYLVTQMGNDKSIKCEQNLGHDTMYWYKQDSKKFLKIMFSYNNKELIINETVPNRFSPKSPDKAHLNLHINSLELGDSAVYFCASSQWTGANYGYTFGSGTRLTVV.

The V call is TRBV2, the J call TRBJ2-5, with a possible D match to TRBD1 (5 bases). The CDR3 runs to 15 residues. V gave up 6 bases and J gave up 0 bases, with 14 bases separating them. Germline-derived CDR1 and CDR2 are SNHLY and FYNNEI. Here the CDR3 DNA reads TGTGCCAGCAGCCTTGACAGAATGTACCAAGAGACCCAGTACTTC. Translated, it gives CASSLDRMYQETQYF.

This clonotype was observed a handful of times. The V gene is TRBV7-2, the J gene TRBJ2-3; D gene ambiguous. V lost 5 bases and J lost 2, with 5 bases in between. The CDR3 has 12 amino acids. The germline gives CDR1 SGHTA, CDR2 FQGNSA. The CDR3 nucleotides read TGTGCCAGCAGCACTTACACAGATACGCAGTATTTT. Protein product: CASSTYTDTQYF.

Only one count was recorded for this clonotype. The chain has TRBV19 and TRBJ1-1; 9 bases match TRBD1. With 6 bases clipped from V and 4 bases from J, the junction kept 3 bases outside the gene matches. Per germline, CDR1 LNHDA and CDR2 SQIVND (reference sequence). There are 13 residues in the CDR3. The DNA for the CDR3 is TGTGCCAGTAGGAGGACAGGGGCCACTGAAGCTTTCTTT. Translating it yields CASRRTGATEAFF.

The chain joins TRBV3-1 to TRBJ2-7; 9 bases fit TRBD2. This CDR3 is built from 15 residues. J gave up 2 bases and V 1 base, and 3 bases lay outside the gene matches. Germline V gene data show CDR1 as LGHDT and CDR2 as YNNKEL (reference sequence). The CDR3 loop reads CASSQVWTSAYEQYF. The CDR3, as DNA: TGTGCCAGCAGCCAAGTTTGGACTAGCGCCTACGAGCAGTACTTC.

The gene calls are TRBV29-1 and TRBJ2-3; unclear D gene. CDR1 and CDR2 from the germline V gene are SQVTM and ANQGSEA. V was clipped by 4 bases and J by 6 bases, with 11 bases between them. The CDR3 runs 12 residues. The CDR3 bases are TGCAGCGTTGTTGGGGTTCGGGATACGCAGTATTTT. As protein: CSVVGVRDTQYF.

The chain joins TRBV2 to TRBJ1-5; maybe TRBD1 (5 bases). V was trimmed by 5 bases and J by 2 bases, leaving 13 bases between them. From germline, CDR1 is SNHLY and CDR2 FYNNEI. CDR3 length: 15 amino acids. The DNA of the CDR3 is TGTGCCAGCAGTCCTTGGTTCAGGGGCAATCAGCCCCAGCATTTT. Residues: CASSPWFRGNQPQHF.

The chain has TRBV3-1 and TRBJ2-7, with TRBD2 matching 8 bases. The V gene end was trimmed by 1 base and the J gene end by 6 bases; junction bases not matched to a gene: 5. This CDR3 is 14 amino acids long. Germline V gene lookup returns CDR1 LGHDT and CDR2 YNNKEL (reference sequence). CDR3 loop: CASSQALRGGEQYF. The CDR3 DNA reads TGTGCCAGCAGCCAAGCTCTCCGGGGGGGCGAGCAGTACTTC.

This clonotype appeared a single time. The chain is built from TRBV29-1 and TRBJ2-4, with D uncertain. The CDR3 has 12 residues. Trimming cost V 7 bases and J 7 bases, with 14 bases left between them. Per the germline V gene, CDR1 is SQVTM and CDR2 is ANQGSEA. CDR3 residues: CSGRADGNIQYF. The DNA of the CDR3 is TGCAGCGGCCGGGCCGATGGTAACATTCAGTACTTC.